Detailed here is one T cell receptor beta chain. The CDR3 contains 15 residues. CDR1 and CDR2 from the germline V gene are SGDLS and YYNGEE. Trimming stripped 0 bases from V and 0 bases from J, with 7 bases between. This sample is part of a study of cytomegalovirus exposure and HLA in healthy donors. Both 60 Vbeta primers and 13 Jbeta primers went into the PCR. Libraries were prepared by immunoSEQ multiplex PCR; TCRdb keeps only in-frame clonotypes and omits some of them. This table holds over 120,000 clones, around 80% found once. The J gene is TRBJ1-3, the V gene TRBV9; possible D gene TRBD1, 5 bases. Material for sequencing was PBMCs. The TCR originated in a middle-aged man in good health and CMV-seronegative. The CDR3 reads CASSVVGVSGNTIYF. CDR3 DNA: TGTGCCAGCAGCGTAGTAGGGGTCTCTGGAAACACCATATATTTT.